This TCR beta chain was documented in a study of cytomegalovirus exposure and HLA in healthy donors. Overall study context: Of around 400 genotyped donors, roughly 80% grouped in the Caucasian-associated ancestry cluster.

CDR3 length equals 18 residues. The germline gives CDR1 SEHNR, CDR2 FQNEAQ (reference sequence). The ends were cut back, 2 bases at V and 2 bases at J, with 20 bases in the middle. Worth noting for this clone: What it recognizes is unknown.

The PCR made use of 60 Vbeta and 13 Jbeta primers. Produced via immunoSEQ multiplex PCR; TCRdb's table is partial and in-frame only. The table records 65,000 to 100,000 clones, roughly 77% of them present only once. General study points: An ancestry cluster, one associated with Asian ancestry, reportedly showed fewer N-insertions than the roughly 610-donor mean in a later analysis. Researchers had no immune exposure information except CMV serostatus available. Cytomegalovirus association was listed for 150 or so TCR beta chains.

The TCR was taken from a man aged 40-49 years in good health and CMV-seronegative. The rearrangement links TRBV7-9 to TRBJ2-3; D is perhaps TRBD2 (6 bases). What was sequenced was PBMCs. This CDR3 is CASSLQKGLADITDTQYF. CDR3 bases: TGTGCCAGCAGCTTACAAAAAGGGTTAGCGGATATCACAGATACGCAGTATTTT.